These 32 T cell receptor beta chains were all obtained from the same sample, sequenced in a study of T cell responses to AZD1222 COVID-19 vaccine. Measured with immunoSEQ multiplex PCR; TCRdb has only the in-frame clones, and not every one. The table lists 130,000 or so clones, 86% of them singletons. Sequenced here: peripheral blood, sampled on day 0 of AZD1222 vaccination. The receptors originated from an adult in good health.

The CDR3, as DNA: TGTGCCAGCGCCCTCGACGGAAACACCGGGGAGCTGTTTTTT. Residues: CASALDGNTGELFF. This chain connects TRBV7-2 to TRBJ2-2; D is uncertain. Germline CDR1 SGHTA, CDR2 FQGNSA. V was shortened by 8 bases and J by 2 bases, with 12 bases between the two germline ends. The CDR3 sequence is 14 residues long. Full variable domain (outside the CDR3, taken from reference TRBV7-2 and TRBJ2-2): GAGVSQSPSNKVTEKGKDVELRCDPISGHTALYWYRQSLGQGLEFLIYFQGNSAPDKSGLPSDRFSAERTGGSVSTLTIQRTQQEDSAVYLCASALDGNTGELFFGEGSRLTVL.

As DNA, the CDR3 is TGTGCCAGCAGCTTGAAAAGACAGGGAACATCTGGGGCCAACGTCCTGACTTTC. Amino acid sequence: CASSLKRQGTSGANVLTF. The V gene is TRBV7-9, the J gene TRBJ2-6, with 7 bases identical to TRBD1. Trimming at V came to 3 bases and at J to 1 base, leaving 9 bases not matched to a gene. CDR1 is SEHNR, CDR2 FQNEAQ, per germline (reference sequence). The CDR3 length is 18 residues.

This rearrangement joins TRBV6-2 or TRBV6-3 to TRBJ1-2; 7 bases match TRBD1. V lost 2 bases, J lost 2 bases, and 2 bases stayed unmatched. CDR1 is MNHEY, CDR2 SVGEGT, per germline. The CDR3 runs to 14 residues. The CDR3 sequence is CASSYLGQNYGYTF. CDR3 nucleotide sequence: TGTGCCAGCAGTTACCTGGGACAGAACTATGGCTACACCTTC.

This chain uses TRBV3-1 (or the pseudogene TRBV3-2) with TRBJ1-2; tentatively, D is TRBD1 (6 bases). V gave up 6 bases and J gave up 7 bases, with 12 bases separating them. Germline CDR1 reads LGHDT; CDR2 reads YNNKEL (reference sequence). The CDR3 runs 12 residues. The CDR3 spells CASSYGTFGYTF. The CDR3 DNA reads as TGTGCCAGCAGTTACGGGACATTTGGCTACACCTTC.

The rearrangement links TRBV6-5 to TRBJ1-3, with no clear D. CDR1 MNHEY and CDR2 SVGAGI come from the germline V gene. The CDR3 has 15 residues. Trimming stripped 0 bases from V and 2 bases from J, with 8 bases between. The CDR3 nucleotides are TGTGCCAGCAGTTACTCGAAAAGGGCTGGAAACACCATATATTTT. Residues: CASSYSKRAGNTIYF.

The J gene is TRBJ1-1, the V gene TRBV28; D might be TRBD1 (5 bases). Trimming took off 3 bases at V and 1 base at J, with 9 bases between the two ends. Germline assignment: CDR1 MDHEN and CDR2 SYDVKM. The CDR3 contains 14 residues. The CDR3 DNA sequence: TGTGCCAGCAGTTTGGGGCACACGAACACTGAAGCTTTCTTT. It is translated as CASSLGHTNTEAFF.

This rearrangement joins TRBV9 to TRBJ2-1, with TRBD2 matching 15 bases. Germline V gene sequence: CDR1 SGDLS, CDR2 YYNGEE. The ends lost 0 bases at V and 0 bases at J; junction bases unmatched: 4. This CDR3 is built from 19 residues. CDR3 in amino acids: CASSVGTSGGARSYNEQFF. The CDR3 nucleotides are TGTGCCAGCAGCGTAGGGACTAGCGGGGGGGCCCGCTCCTACAATGAGCAGTTCTTC.

The chain uses TRBV7-8 and TRBJ2-1, with 12 bases that match TRBD1. J was trimmed by 4 bases and V by 5 bases; bases with no gene match: 6. This CDR3 region has 16 residues. The germline CDR1 and CDR2 sequences are SGHVS and FQNEAQ. For the CDR3, the DNA is TGTGCCAGCAGCCTAGGGACAGGGGGCGCTTACAATGAGCAGTTCTTC. It translates to CASSLGTGGAYNEQFF.

V is TRBV25-1 and J is TRBJ2-7; 8 nucleotides match TRBD2. Germline V gives CDR1 MGHDK, CDR2 SYGVNS. V gave up 7 bases and J gave up 3 bases; unmatched junction bases: 5. This CDR3 is 13 amino acids long. The chain's CDR3 is CASKREGLYEQYF. The DNA for the CDR3 is TGTGCCAGCAAACGGGAGGGCCTCTACGAGCAGTACTTC.

This clone was detected a few times. This chain uses TRBV10-3 with TRBJ1-1, with D possibly TRBD1 on 5 matching bases. V lost 2 bases and J lost 1, with 11 bases in between. The CDR3 consists of 15 residues. Germline V gives CDR1 ENHRY, CDR2 SYGVKD. The CDR3 sequence: CAISEVRDGNTEAFF. In nucleotides, the CDR3 is TGTGCCATCAGTGAGGTCAGGGACGGGAACACTGAAGCTTTCTTT.

In DNA form, the CDR3 reads TGTGCCAGCAGTTGGATGCGGGTGCAGTACTTC. Translation: CASSWMRVQYF. V and J are TRBV27 and TRBJ2-7; D might be TRBD2 (5 bases). The ends were cut back, 4 bases at V and 9 bases at J, with 10 bases in the middle. From germline, CDR1 is MNHEY and CDR2 SMNVEV (reference sequence). The CDR3 has 11 residues.

The chain combines TRBV6-5 with TRBJ1-2, with TRBD1 as a possible D gene (5 bases). The CDR3 covers 12 residues. Trimming pared 2 bases from V and 4 bases from J, leaving 5 bases between. Per germline, CDR1 MNHEY and CDR2 SVGAGI. CDR3 nucleotide sequence: TGTGCCAGCAGTTACGACAGCTATGGCTACACCTTC. Translating gives CASSYDSYGYTF.

The genes are TRBV12-3 or TRBV12-4 and TRBJ1-1, with TRBD1 identical over 9 bases. This CDR3 has 13 amino acids. V shed 6 bases, J shed 5 bases, and the junction held 4 bases outside the gene matches. CDR3 sequence (DNA): TGTGCCAGCAGGACAGGGGGGAGGACTGAAGCTTTCTTT. Protein: CASRTGGRTEAFF.

The rearrangement links TRBV15 to TRBJ1-4; weak D call: TRBD1 (5 bases). The V end was cut by 6 bases, the J end by 13 bases, with 39 bases between. This CDR3 is built from 20 residues. The germline V gene has CDR1 LNHNV and CDR2 YYDKDF (reference sequence). The CDR3 nucleotides are TGTGCCACCAGGGTTAGACTCCGTGTTCCAGGGAAGTTCGGGCGCGATAGACTGTTTTTT. It codes for CATRVRLRVPGKFGRDRLFF.

J is TRBJ1-4 and V is TRBV5-1; possibly TRBD1 for D (5 bases). From germline, CDR1 is SGHRS and CDR2 YFSETQ. The CDR3 totals 16 residues. V lost 5 bases to trimming and J lost 5 bases, with 19 bases between them. DNA of the CDR3: TGCGCCAGCAGTGTGGGACTAGTGGGCAGAAATGAAAAACTGTTTTTT. It specifies CASSVGLVGRNEKLFF.

This clone was counted between two and nine times. V is TRBV29-1 and J is TRBJ1-2, with a weak D call TRBD1 (5 bases). The CDR3 covers 12 residues. Trimming pared 7 bases from V and 5 bases from J, leaving 14 bases between. The V gene's germline CDR1 is SQVTM and CDR2 ANQGSEA. In nucleotides, the CDR3 is TGCAGCGCTGGAGAGACAGAGTATGGCTACACCTTC. Its translation is CSAGETEYGYTF. The variable domain in full, with the rest retrieved from reference TRBV29-1 and TRBJ1-2, is SAVISQKPSRDICQRGTSLTIQCQVDSQVTMMFWYRQQPGQSLTLIATANQGSEATYESGFVIDKFPISRPNLTFSTLTVSNMSPEDSSIYLCSAGETEYGYTFGSGTRLTVV.

This chain connects TRBV4-3 to TRBJ1-5; the match to TRBD1 covers 8 bases. From germline, CDR1 is LGHNA and CDR2 YSLEER. Unmatched junction bases numbered 3, after V lost 2 bases and J lost 6 bases. There are 14 residues in the CDR3. CDR3 nucleotides: TGCGCCAGCAGCCAACACAGGGGGAGTCAGCCCCAGCATTTT. Translating gives CASSQHRGSQPQHF.

This sequence joins TRBV6-5 and TRBJ2-2; either TRBD1 or TRBD2 may fit D (6 bases each). Germline V CDR1 and CDR2: MNHEY, SVGAGI. The CDR3 spans 14 residues. Trimming removed 2 bases at V and 5 bases at J, with 9 bases between. The CDR3 reads CASSYAGHTGELFF. CDR3 bases: TGTGCCAGCAGTTACGCGGGACATACCGGGGAGCTGTTTTTT.

The table lists this clone with a count of one. The genes are TRBV24-1 and TRBJ2-3; D gene unclear. The CDR3 length is 13 residues. From germline, CDR1 is KGHDR and CDR2 SFDVKD. The germline V and J ends were trimmed by 4 bases and 2 bases, with 6 bases remaining between them. The CDR3 DNA reads TGTGCCACCAGTGACCATACCACAGATACGCAGTATTTT. It translates to CATSDHTTDTQYF.

V usage is TRBV7-9 and J usage is TRBJ1-4, with 7 bases fitting TRBD1. V shed 5 bases, J shed 4 bases, and the junction held 7 bases outside the gene matches. Germline V gene data show CDR1 as SEHNR and CDR2 as FQNEAQ (reference sequence). The CDR3 contains 15 residues. CDR3 DNA sequence: TGTGCCAGCAGCCCTAGACAGGGCCTTAATGAAAAACTGTTTTTT. Its translation: CASSPRQGLNEKLFF.

The V call is TRBV21-1, the J call TRBJ2-7. TRBV21-1 is noted as a pseudogene. The CDR3 consists of 16 residues. The CDR3 region has the DNA TGTGCCAGCAGCAAATGCGGACCCAGGAGCTCCTACGAGCAGTACTTC. Its protein product is CASSKCGPRSSYEQYF.

The chain couples TRBV5-6 to TRBJ2-2, with 12 bases aligning to TRBD1. In germline, CDR1 is SGHDT, CDR2 YYEEEE. The CDR3 runs to 16 residues. The ends lost 4 bases at V and 6 bases at J; junction bases unmatched: 7. CDR3 DNA sequence: TGTGCCAGCAGCATCCGGGACAGGGGGCGGGCCGGGGAGCTGTTTTTT. Amino acids: CASSIRDRGRAGELFF.

The chain uses TRBV5-1 and TRBJ2-6; possible D gene TRBD1, 6 bases. V was trimmed by 2 bases and J by 0 bases, leaving 6 bases between them. Germline CDR1 reads SGHRS; CDR2 reads YFSETQ. The CDR3 runs 15 residues. CDR3 residues: CASSLGGSGANVLTF. The CDR3 nucleotides are TGCGCCAGCAGCTTAGGGGGCTCTGGGGCCAACGTCCTGACTTTC.

V gene TRBV28 combines with J gene TRBJ1-6, with 7 bases identical to TRBD1. Germline CDR1 and CDR2: MDHEN and SYDVKM. The CDR3 is 16 amino acids. With 6 bases clipped from V and 10 bases from J, the junction kept 15 bases outside the gene matches. CDR3 loop: CASSPPPGQPRSPLHF. The CDR3 coding sequence is TGTGCCAGCAGCCCCCCACCGGGACAGCCTAGGTCACCCCTCCACTTT.

This chain links TRBV18 with TRBJ2-3; no reliable D call. Between the trimmed V and J ends, which lost 5 bases and 1 base, there was a span of 13 bases. Germline V gene lookup returns CDR1 KGHSH and CDR2 LQKENI. CDR3 length equals 15 residues. The CDR3 sequence is CASSSNSGGTDTQYF. As DNA, the CDR3 is TGTGCCAGCTCATCAAATTCTGGGGGCACAGATACGCAGTATTTT.

The chain joins TRBV7-9 to TRBJ1-3, with 7 positions matching TRBD1. CDR3 length: 17 amino acids. Germline-derived CDR1 and CDR2 are SEHNR and FQNEAQ (reference sequence). Unmatched junction bases numbered 9, after V lost 4 bases and J lost 0 bases. CDR3 region: CASSSMDRIDSGNTIYF. The CDR3 nucleotides are TGTGCCAGCAGCTCCATGGACAGGATAGACTCTGGAAACACCATATATTTT. The full variable domain, with the rest looked up from reference TRBV7-9 and TRBJ1-3, is DTGVSQNPRHKITKRGQNVTFRCDPISEHNRLYWYRQTLGQGPEFLTYFQNEAQLEKSRLLSDRFSAERPKGSFSTLEIQRTEQGDSAMYLCASSSMDRIDSGNTIYFGEGSWLTVV.

The J gene is TRBJ1-2, the V gene TRBV3-1 (or the pseudogene TRBV3-2); the match to TRBD1 covers 9 bases. CDR3 length equals 13 residues. V trimming: 1 base; J trimming: 8 bases; junction bases outside the gene matches: 2. CDR1 is LGHDT and CDR2 is YNNKEL in the germline V gene (reference sequence). Here the CDR3 DNA reads TGTGCCAGCAGCCAAGCACAGGGGGCAGGCTACACCTTC. Its protein is CASSQAQGAGYTF.

The genes are TRBV19 and TRBJ1-1; the match to TRBD1 covers 7 bases. Losses at the gene ends were 5 bases for V and 3 bases for J; bases not matched to a gene: 9. The CDR3 has 15 amino acids. In germline, CDR1 is LNHDA, CDR2 SQIVND (reference sequence). The CDR3, as DNA: TGTGCCAGTAGTCCTCGACAGGGCGCGGACACTGAAGCTTTCTTT. Translated: CASSPRQGADTEAFF.

The CDR3 is CASSSRGGNTIYF. In DNA, the CDR3 is TGTGCCAGCAGCTCCCGGGGGGGAAACACCATATATTTT. The chain recombines TRBV7-8 with TRBJ1-3; TRBD1 might be the D (5 bases). Trimming left V 4 bases short and J 4 bases short, with 8 bases between. Germline lookup yields CDR1 SGHVS and CDR2 FQNEAQ. The CDR3 extends over 13 amino acids.

This clone came up once. Other DNA variants within this sample encode the same CDR3. V usage is TRBV7-2 and J usage is TRBJ2-7; D uncertain. The V end lost 1 base, the J end lost 1 base, and 8 bases lay between the germline ends. The CDR3 has 14 residues. Germline V gene lookup returns CDR1 SGHTA and CDR2 FQGNSA. The CDR3 is CASSLGTRSYEQYF. CDR3 coding DNA: TGTGCCAGCAGCTTAGGTACCAGGTCCTACGAGCAGTACTTC.

J is TRBJ1-2 and V is TRBV19; 7 bases map to TRBD1. This CDR3 region has 14 residues. J lost 4 bases, V lost 4 bases, and 6 bases had no gene match. In germline, CDR1 is LNHDA, CDR2 SQIVND (reference sequence). CDR3 region: CASSTRQGAYGYTF. The CDR3 coding sequence is TGTGCCAGTAGTACCAGACAGGGCGCCTATGGCTACACCTTC.

The chain couples TRBV3-1 (or the pseudogene TRBV3-2) to TRBJ2-7; D is possibly TRBD2 (6 bases). Per the germline V gene, CDR1 is LGHDT and CDR2 is YNNKEL (reference sequence). This CDR3 has 14 residues. The ends were cut back, 4 bases at V and 6 bases at J, with 16 bases in the middle. The CDR3, as DNA: TGTGCCAGCAGCCCTACCGGGACTTCCCTCGAGCAGTACTTC. This encodes CASSPTGTSLEQYF.